A selection of T cell receptor beta chains follows, all from one sample in a study of cytomegalovirus exposure and HLA in healthy donors. The table came from immunoSEQ multiplex PCR; TCRdb's copy has only in-frame clones and leaves some out. The table includes 150,000 to 200,000 clones, roughly 70% detected once. The sequenced sample consisted of PBMCs. The source is a woman aged 40 to 55 in good health and CMV-seropositive. Each CDR3 is given without its conserved first and last residue. The D gene is left open where the match is weak. The listing skips clone size in some rows; elsewhere it reads once, few, many or a size class.

>TRBV5-1|13|.|.
ASSLGPQATSEQY
>TRBV18|14|TRBD1|.
ASSPPLGQGRNEQF
>TRBV6-5|13|TRBD2|.
ASSYSSGGRYEQY
>TRBV7-2|13|.|.
ASSPLGGGNTEAF
>TRBV6-1|10|.|.
ASSVGGGGEH
>TRBV18|13|TRBD1|few
ASSPGQGRGEQQY
>TRBV21-1|12|.|.
ASSKQGRSTEAF
>TRBV7-9|11|TRBD2|.
ASGLAGGNEQY
>TRBV5-4|14|.|.
ASSLANREAYNEQF
>TRBV6-6|13|.|.
ATGGIGLNTGELF
>TRBV18|13|.|.
ASSLQVEFNQPQH
>TRBV10-2|11|TRBD1|.
ASRTGDDNEQF
>TRBV7-3|11|.|few
ASSPGGPETQY
>TRBV29-1|10|TRBD1|.
SVSGTAGKLF
>TRBV27|13|.|few
ASSLPGQNTGELF
>TRBV28|13|TRBD1|.
ASTPLTRQGDGYT
>TRBV5-1|13|TRBD1|.
ASSSRQGPNEKLF
>TRBV19|13|TRBD2|.
ASSPGRTRNYEQY
>TRBV6-6|11|TRBD2|once
ASTLAGAETQY
>TRBV5-1|16|.|.
ASSGSQGRGRPYNEQF
>TRBV5-4|13|.|few
ASSLVSDNTGELF
>TRBV7-8|16|TRBD2|.
ASSLGDPGTTAKNIQY
>TRBV19|11|.|.
ASSQQGGETQY
>TRBV2|14|.|.
ASREVESPSNSPLH
>TRBV5-4|13|TRBD1|once
ASSEGTGPSREQY
>TRBV5-1|13|TRBD2|few
ASSGGLDSYNEQF
>TRBV6-5|12|.|few
ASSSPTGGYGYT
>TRBV11-2|11|.|few
ASSSGHQETQY
>TRBV5-1|15|TRBD2|few
ASSSPREALGGYEQF
>TRBV5-4|13|.|.
ASSLDLVGADTQY
>TRBV27|13|TRBD2|.
ASSFGLAGTYEQY
>TRBV28|12|.|.
ASSFPGATGGYT
>TRBV11-2|13|TRBD2|.
ASSATSGFSYEQY
>TRBV27|12|.|.
ASRLASSYNEQF
>TRBV28|10|.|.
ASRGGPYEQY
>TRBV29-1|12|TRBD1|.
SVDEAGGAYGYT
>TRBV7-2|12|.|few
ASSRTVFGGELF
>TRBV4-1|15|TRBD2|.
ASSQFGLAGEPETQY
>TRBV7-2|11|.|.
ASSLLRVDIQY
>TRBV15|14|TRBD2|.
ATSDPGLADYNEQF
>TRBV9|13|.|few
ASSVDRGGADTQY
>TRBV7-2|12|TRBD1|.
ASSSSQGEDGYT
>TRBV5-4|13|TRBD2|.
ASSLWSGGLDTQY
>TRBV15|15|.|.
ATSRDLPGAVNYGYP
>TRBV10-3|12|TRBD1|.
AISGRDRDNEQF